The 21 T cell receptor beta chains below were found in one sample sequenced in a study of blood T cells in healthy people across ages. It was with a sample-barcoded 5' primer and a J-beta primer mix that a second PCR of about 7 to 12 cycles was run. TCRdb passed the 5' RACE reads through MiXCR, listing each CDR3 protein once. This sample has 900,000 to 950,000 distinct CDR3 sequences, with 29% found just once. These sequences were also reported in another study, on T cells of mothers and their children.

Sequenced: blood. These receptors originate from a woman between 40 and 50 years old in good health.

The chain recombines TRBV12-5 with TRBJ2-1, with TRBD1 matching 9 bases. The CDR3 has 15 residues. Trimming cost V 5 bases and J 1 base; bases outside gene matches: 3. Germline-derived CDR1 and CDR2 are LGHNT and FRNRAP. CDR3 in amino acids: CASGLGQGSYNEQFF. The CDR3 DNA reads TGTGCTAGTGGTCTGGGACAGGGATCCTACAATGAGCAGTTCTTC.

The CDR3 DNA is TGCAGCGCAAGGACTAGCGGAAACCAAGAGACCCAGTTCTTC. The encoded protein is CSARTSGNQETQFF. The V and J genes are TRBV29-1 and TRBJ2-5, with TRBD2 identical over 10 bases. TRBJ2-1 explains the end of the DNA better; the J call may be wrong. The CDR3 loop spans 14 amino acids. Germline V lookup: CDR1 SQVTM, CDR2 ANQGSEA.

The V gene is TRBV28, the J gene TRBJ2-1, with TRBD2 identical over 8 bases. Germline CDR1 is MDHEN and CDR2 is SYDVKM. This CDR3 has 15 residues. J gave up 3 bases and V 3 bases, and 4 bases lay outside the gene matches. CDR3: CASSFAGGLYNEQFF. The CDR3 DNA sequence: TGTGCCAGCAGTTTCGCGGGGGGCCTCTACAATGAGCAGTTCTTC.

The CDR3 region is CASSPDFFYEQYF. CDR3 in DNA: TGTGCCAGCAGCCCGGACTTCTTCTACGAGCAGTACTTC. This chain uses TRBV7-2 with TRBJ2-7, with a possible D match to TRBD2 (5 bases). The CDR3 contains 13 residues. CDR1 and CDR2 (germline): SGHTA, FQGNSA. V gave up 5 bases and J gave up 3 bases, with 11 bases separating them. The whole variable domain, remainder taken from reference TRBV7-2 and TRBJ2-7, is GAGVSQSPSNKVTEKGKDVELRCDPISGHTALYWYRQSLGQGLEFLIYFQGNSAPDKSGLPSDRFSAERTGGSVSTLTIQRTQQEDSAVYLCASSPDFFYEQYFGPGTRLTVT.

With respect to this clonotype: This is likely a read error, given that the CDR3 carries no conserved phenylalanine or tryptophan at its end. The DNA is left out, because the CDR3 cannot be placed on it with certainty; the CDR3 is given as TCRdb lists it. The V gene is TRBV29-1, the J gene TRBJ2-1; the DNA was not used to check the table's D call, TRBD1. The germline V gene has CDR1 SQVTM and CDR2 ANQGSEA. Including both end residues, the CDR3 is 14 amino acids long. This CDR3 is CSVDGTGEGYTFGS.

This clonotype was picked up many times. The chain is built from TRBV7-9 and TRBJ1-1; D is perhaps TRBD1 (5 bases). Trimming left V 3 bases short and J 1 base short, with 9 bases between. The CDR3 contains 14 residues. The germline gives CDR1 SEHNR, CDR2 FQNEAQ (reference sequence). Written as DNA, the CDR3 is TGTGCCAGCAGCTTGGGGGGTGCGAACACTGAAGCTTTCTTT. Translating gives CASSLGGANTEAFF.

The sample holds many counts of this clonotype. CDR3 sequence: CSGDRRNYGYTF. The CDR3 region has the DNA TGCAGTGGGGACAGACGAAACTATGGCTACACCTTC. This chain joins TRBV20-1 and TRBJ1-2, with TRBD1 identical over 7 bases. Per germline, CDR1 DFQATT and CDR2 SNEGSKA (reference sequence). There are 12 residues in the CDR3. After removal of 7 bases from V and 2 bases from J, the junction contained 4 bases not matched to a gene.

The chain employs TRBV20-1 and TRBJ1-6; tentative D call: TRBD1 (5 bases). This CDR3 has 14 amino acids. CDR1 is DFQATT, CDR2 SNEGSKA, per germline (reference sequence). The germline V and J ends were trimmed by 5 bases and 6 bases, with 14 bases remaining between them. In DNA, the CDR3 is TGCAGTGCTTCCCGGTCTGGGGGTAATTCACCCCTCCACTTT. Translated, it gives CSASRSGGNSPLHF.

The table lists this clonotype with many counts. The chain has TRBV20-1 and TRBJ1-4; D ambiguous. The germline gives CDR1 DFQATT, CDR2 SNEGSKA (reference sequence). The length of the CDR3 is 13 residues. The V end lost 4 bases, the J end lost 3 bases, and 9 bases lay between the germline ends. CDR3 in DNA: TGCAGTGCTAAAACGACGGCTAATGAAAAACTGTTTTTT. It is translated as CSAKTTANEKLFF.

The chain links TRBV20-1 to TRBJ2-3, with D tentatively TRBD1 (6 bases). Per the germline V gene, CDR1 is DFQATT and CDR2 is SNEGSKA (reference sequence). The CDR3 extends over 14 amino acids. V was trimmed by 5 bases and J by 3 bases, leaving 15 bases between them. The CDR3 DNA reads as TGCAGTGCTGCCGTGCTCACAGGGACAGATACGCAGTATTTT. Residues: CSAAVLTGTDTQYF.

This clonotype has a count of ten or more. This sequence joins TRBV3-1 and TRBJ1-2, with D tentatively TRBD1 (5 bases). The CDR3 sequence is 15 residues long. Trimming shortened V by 6 bases and J by 3 bases, and 17 bases separated the two germline ends. Germline V gene lookup returns CDR1 LGHDT and CDR2 YNNKEL (reference sequence). The CDR3, as DNA: TGTGCCAGCAGTCGGACGTCTCAGGGTGACTATGGCTACACCTTC. It specifies CASSRTSQGDYGYTF.

The V call is TRBV15, the J call TRBJ1-2; D not resolved. In germline, CDR1 is LNHNV, CDR2 YYDKDF (reference sequence). The CDR3 loop spans 15 amino acids. Trimming shortened V by 0 bases and J by 2 bases, and 10 bases separated the two germline ends. The CDR3 sequence is CATSRDSPLNYGYTF. The CDR3 DNA reads as TGTGCCACCAGCAGAGATTCGCCATTAAACTATGGCTACACCTTC.

As concerns this clonotype: A single base separates this from a much larger clone, so it may be a read error. This sequence joins TRBV12-5 and TRBJ1-1, with unresolved D. V lost 9 bases and J lost 4, with 15 bases in between. The germline V gene encodes CDR1 LGHNT and CDR2 FRNRAP. This CDR3 comprises 13 residues. The CDR3: CARGQEAFTEAFF. The DNA of the CDR3 is TGTGCTAGGGGTCAGGAGGCGTTCACTGAAGCTTTCTTT. The whole variable domain, remainder taken from reference TRBV12-5 and TRBJ1-1, is DARVTQTPRHKVTEMGQEVTMRCQPILGHNTVFWYRQTMMQGLELLAYFRNRAPLDDSGMPKDRFSAEMPDATLATLKIQPSEPRDSAVYFCARGQEAFTEAFFGQGTRLTVV.

This clonotype occurred many times. This rearrangement joins TRBV25-1 to TRBJ1-2; D is ambiguous. This CDR3 is 15 amino acids long. Germline V lookup: CDR1 MGHDK, CDR2 SYGVNS. Trimming left V 10 bases short and J 0 bases short, with 18 bases between. CDR3 DNA sequence: TGTGCCACCCGTCGCCAAGACGGACCTAACTATGGCTACACCTTC. It yields the protein CATRRQDGPNYGYTF.

The CDR3 reads CASSSTATAAGTYGYTF. The CDR3 nucleotides read TGTGCCAGCAGCTCCACGGCCACCGCGGCCGGTACCTATGGCTACACCTTC. The chain has TRBV6-2 or TRBV6-3 and TRBJ1-2; D uncertain. Germline V lookup: CDR1 MNHEY, CDR2 SVGEGT. V lost 6 bases to trimming and J lost 4 bases, with 24 bases between them. The CDR3 runs 17 residues.

Ten or more counts support this clonotype. The V gene is TRBV20-1, the J gene TRBJ2-3, with D possibly matching TRBD2 (6 bases). The CDR3 has 14 amino acids. Trimming cost V 6 bases and J 4 bases, with 17 bases left between them. CDR1 is DFQATT and CDR2 is SNEGSKA in the germline V gene (reference sequence). The CDR3 sequence is CSAYGTYGADTQYF. The CDR3 DNA sequence: TGCAGTGCCTACGGGACTTACGGAGCAGATACGCAGTATTTT.

V gene TRBV5-6 combines with J gene TRBJ2-5, with 14 bases matching TRBD2. Germline loops: CDR1 SGHDT, CDR2 YYEEEE. CDR3 length: 19 amino acids. V trimming: 0 bases; J trimming: 2 bases; junction bases outside the gene matches: 9. CDR3 residues: CASSLAMGLAGERQETQYF. The CDR3 DNA reads TGTGCCAGCAGCTTGGCCATGGGACTAGCGGGGGAGAGACAAGAGACCCAGTACTTC.

This clonotype was found many times. The rearrangement links TRBV28 to TRBJ2-7; 14 nucleotides align to TRBD2. With 1 base clipped from V and 0 bases from J, the junction kept 8 bases outside the gene matches. This CDR3 is built from 19 residues. Germline-derived CDR1 and CDR2 are MDHEN and SYDVKM. CDR3 region: CASSLLGTSGGTFSYEQYF. The CDR3, as DNA: TGTGCCAGCAGTTTATTGGGGACTAGCGGGGGCACCTTCTCCTACGAGCAGTACTTC.

This clonotype was detected many times. The J gene is TRBJ2-1, the V gene TRBV29-1; TRBD1 matches 7 bases. CDR3 length: 18 residues. CDR1 and CDR2 (germline): SQVTM, ANQGSEA. Unmatched junction bases numbered 21, after V lost 7 bases and J lost 3 bases. The CDR3 spells CSAPTLRTGTEFYNEQFF. The CDR3 region has the DNA TGCAGCGCCCCAACCCTCCGGACTGGGACAGAGTTCTACAATGAGCAGTTCTTC.

The table lists this clonotype with a few counts. J is TRBJ1-5 and V is TRBV18, with 9 positions matching TRBD1. The CDR3 is 16 amino acids. The junction had 9 bases not matched to a gene; V was cut back by 6 bases and J by 3 bases. The germline V gene encodes CDR1 KGHSH and CDR2 LQKENI. The CDR3 nucleotides read TGTGCCAGCTCCCAGACCCGGGACAGGGACAATCAGCCCCAGCATTTT. Protein product: CASSQTRDRDNQPQHF.

The table lists this clonotype with many counts. V and J are TRBV29-1 and TRBJ2-6, with D perhaps TRBD1 (5 bases). Germline lookup yields CDR1 SQVTM and CDR2 ANQGSEA. The germline V and J ends were trimmed by 0 bases and 4 bases, with 10 bases remaining between them. The CDR3 runs to 15 residues. The CDR3 spells CSVEDPGLGANVLTF. The DNA for the CDR3 is TGCAGCGTTGAAGATCCAGGGTTAGGGGCCAACGTCCTGACTTTC.